The rows below give T cell receptor beta chains drawn from one sample of a study of T cells in tuberculosis. Only in-frame clones appear in the TCRdb table, and some are missing; sequencing was by immunoSEQ multiplex PCR. The sample comprises 24,000 or so clones, less than 97% of which are singletons, and 9.4% rests with the top ten. The sequenced sample consisted of PBMCs. The source of these receptors is a donor between 10 and 35 years old with latent tuberculosis or without tuberculosis infection. CDR3s include the opening cysteine and the closing phenylalanine or tryptophan. A D gene is named only where the DNA matches it firmly. Expanded clones get a size class; other rows say once, few or many, or leave the size out.

abundance: -
j_gene: TRBJ2-2
v_gene: TRBV9
d_gene: TRBD2
CDR3nt: TGTGCCAGCAGCGCCCATGGTTGGGGGGGAGACACCGGGGAGCTGTTTTTT
CDR3aa: CASSAHGWGGDTGELFF

abundance: -
j_gene: TRBJ1-3
v_gene: TRBV19
d_gene: TRBD1
CDR3nt: TGTGCCACCCCGACAGGGGCTGGAAACACCATATATTTT
CDR3aa: CATPTGAGNTIYF

abundance: -
j_gene: TRBJ2-1
v_gene: TRBV27
d_gene: TRBD1
CDR3nt: TGTGCCAGCAGTTTAACCGGGACAGGGTATTCCTACAATGAGCAGTTCTTC
CDR3aa: CASSLTGTGYSYNEQFF

abundance: -
j_gene: TRBJ2-6
v_gene: TRBV27
d_gene: -
CDR3nt: TGTGCCAGCAGTACACAGGGTCCCGTTTCTGGGGCCAACGTCCTGACTTTC
CDR3aa: CASSTQGPVSGANVLTF

abundance: -
j_gene: TRBJ1-3
v_gene: TRBV30
d_gene: -
CDR3nt: TGTGCCTGGGAAACAGGAGACGGAAACACCATATATTTT
CDR3aa: CAWETGDGNTIYF

abundance: -
j_gene: TRBJ2-5
v_gene: TRBV11-2
d_gene: -
CDR3nt: TGTGCCAGCAGCTTAGATCGCGGGGTCCAAGAGACCCAGTACTTC
CDR3aa: CASSLDRGVQETQYF

abundance: -
j_gene: TRBJ2-7
v_gene: TRBV5-4
d_gene: -
CDR3nt: TGTGCCAGCAGCTTATGGGATTACAGGGCGTACGAGCAGTACTTC
CDR3aa: CASSLWDYRAYEQYF

abundance: -
j_gene: TRBJ1-5
v_gene: TRBV30
d_gene: TRBD1
CDR3nt: TGTGCCTGGACCGCCACAGGGGGCGGGCAGGCCCAGCATTTT
CDR3aa: CAWTATGGGQAQHF

abundance: -
j_gene: TRBJ1-1
v_gene: TRBV5-1
d_gene: -
CDR3nt: TGCGCCAGCAGCTCGGGGACACTCAACACTGAAGCTTTCTTT
CDR3aa: CASSSGTLNTEAFF

abundance: -
j_gene: TRBJ2-2
v_gene: TRBV2
d_gene: -
CDR3nt: TGTGCCAGCACAAGGGAGCTGTTTTTT
CDR3aa: CASTRELFF

abundance: -
j_gene: TRBJ2-3
v_gene: TRBV5-5
d_gene: -
CDR3nt: TGTGCCAGCAGCTTGGTACAGGGAGGGACAGATACGCAGTATTTT
CDR3aa: CASSLVQGGTDTQYF

abundance: -
j_gene: TRBJ2-3
v_gene: TRBV15
d_gene: TRBD2
CDR3nt: TGTGCCACTAGCAGAGTAGGTCCCAGCGGGGGGGGCGATACGCAGTATTTT
CDR3aa: CATSRVGPSGGGDTQYF

abundance: -
j_gene: TRBJ1-3
v_gene: TRBV23-1
d_gene: TRBD1
CDR3nt: TGCGCCAGCAGGAGGACAGGGGGCTGCGGTCGAAACACCATATATTTT
CDR3aa: CASRRTGGCGRNTIYF

abundance: -
j_gene: TRBJ2-1
v_gene: TRBV6-1
d_gene: TRBD2
CDR3nt: TGTGCCAGCAGTGAAAGGGCTAGCGGGTTCTCCTACAATGAGCAGTTCTTC
CDR3aa: CASSERASGFSYNEQFF

abundance: -
j_gene: TRBJ1-1
v_gene: TRBV11-2
d_gene: TRBD1
CDR3nt: TGTGCCAGCAGCTTAGACAGGGGGCATGGGAACACTGAAGCTTTCTTT
CDR3aa: CASSLDRGHGNTEAFF

abundance: -
j_gene: TRBJ1-3
v_gene: TRBV4-2
d_gene: -
CDR3nt: TGTGCCAGCAGCATTCTCGGAGACTCTGGAAACACCATATATTTT
CDR3aa: CASSILGDSGNTIYF

abundance: -
j_gene: TRBJ2-3
v_gene: TRBV12-5
d_gene: TRBD2
CDR3nt: TGTGCTAGTGGTTTGGGGAAGACTAGCGGGGATACGCAGTATTTT
CDR3aa: CASGLGKTSGDTQYF

abundance: -
j_gene: TRBJ2-7
v_gene: TRBV5-1
d_gene: -
CDR3nt: TGCGCCAGCAGCTTGGACAGTACTCACTACGAGCAGTACTTC
CDR3aa: CASSLDSTHYEQYF

abundance: -
j_gene: TRBJ2-7
v_gene: TRBV10-1
d_gene: TRBD1
CDR3nt: TGCGCCAGGGCAGAGGGGGCCGTCTCCTACGAGCAGTACTTC
CDR3aa: CARAEGAVSYEQYF

abundance: -
j_gene: TRBJ1-2
v_gene: TRBV28
d_gene: TRBD1
CDR3nt: TGTGCCAGCAGTTCAGGGACAGGGGAGGGGTATGGCTACACCTTC
CDR3aa: CASSSGTGEGYGYTF

abundance: -
j_gene: TRBJ2-2
v_gene: TRBV9
d_gene: TRBD2
CDR3nt: TGTGCCAGCACCGAGGCTAGCGGGGGTGGGGAGCTGTTTTTT
CDR3aa: CASTEASGGGELFF

abundance: -
j_gene: TRBJ2-7
v_gene: TRBV28
d_gene: -
CDR3nt: TGTGCCAGCAGTTCGGAGTTTCCAGACGAGCAGTACTTC
CDR3aa: CASSSEFPDEQYF

abundance: -
j_gene: TRBJ2-7
v_gene: TRBV13
d_gene: -
CDR3nt: TGTGCCAGCAGCTTAGCAGGGAACGAGCAGTACTTC
CDR3aa: CASSLAGNEQYF

abundance: -
j_gene: TRBJ2-2
v_gene: TRBV25-1
d_gene: TRBD2
CDR3nt: TGTGCCAGCAGGAGGACTAGCGGGGAGAACACCGGGGAGCTGTTTTTT
CDR3aa: CASRRTSGENTGELFF

abundance: -
j_gene: TRBJ2-3
v_gene: TRBV6-6
d_gene: TRBD2
CDR3nt: TGTGCCAGCAGTTACACCAAACTAGCGGGGGGGAAGCAGTATTTT
CDR3aa: CASSYTKLAGGKQYF

abundance: once
j_gene: TRBJ1-1
v_gene: TRBV4-2
d_gene: -
CDR3nt: TGTGCCAGCAGCCAAGATCTTTGGTCTCGGCAGGCTGAAGCTTTCTTT
CDR3aa: CASSQDLWSRQAEAFF

abundance: -
j_gene: TRBJ2-1
v_gene: TRBV5-6
d_gene: TRBD1
CDR3nt: TGTGCCAGTGGGGGACAGGGGGCCCACAATGAGCAGTTCTTC
CDR3aa: CASGGQGAHNEQFF

abundance: -
j_gene: TRBJ2-1
v_gene: TRBV5-6
d_gene: -
CDR3nt: TGTGCCAGCAGCCGAGGTTTCAATGAGCAGTTCTTC
CDR3aa: CASSRGFNEQFF

abundance: -
j_gene: TRBJ1-5
v_gene: TRBV5-8
d_gene: -
CDR3nt: TGTGCCAGCAGCTTAGGACGGGGTAATAGCAATCAGCCCCAGCATTTT
CDR3aa: CASSLGRGNSNQPQHF

abundance: -
j_gene: TRBJ2-3
v_gene: TRBV6-1
d_gene: -
CDR3nt: TGTGCCAGCAGTGAAGCCCAGGGCTACATTAGCACAGATACGCAGTATTTT
CDR3aa: CASSEAQGYISTDTQYF

abundance: -
j_gene: TRBJ2-7
v_gene: TRBV15
d_gene: -
CDR3nt: TGTGCCACCAGCAGCAGAGGGCGCGACGAGCAGTACTTC
CDR3aa: CATSSRGRDEQYF

abundance: once
j_gene: TRBJ1-2
v_gene: TRBV25-1
d_gene: TRBD1
CDR3nt: TGTGCCAGCAGTTGGGAGACAGGGGGTGGCTACACCTTC
CDR3aa: CASSWETGGGYTF

abundance: once
j_gene: TRBJ1-2
v_gene: TRBV6-6
d_gene: -
CDR3nt: TGTGCCAGCAGTTACTCGGGGCAGGTACACGGCTACACCTTC
CDR3aa: CASSYSGQVHGYTF

abundance: -
j_gene: TRBJ2-1
v_gene: TRBV23-1
d_gene: -
CDR3nt: TGCGCCAGCAGTCACGCGGGTTTCAATGAGCAGTTCTTC
CDR3aa: CASSHAGFNEQFF

abundance: -
j_gene: TRBJ1-1
v_gene: TRBV11-2
d_gene: TRBD1
CDR3nt: TGTGCCAGCAGACCCGGGACAGGGACTTTGAACACTGAAGCTTTCTTT
CDR3aa: CASRPGTGTLNTEAFF

abundance: -
j_gene: TRBJ2-3
v_gene: TRBV4-1
d_gene: TRBD2
CDR3nt: TGCGCCAGCAGCCAAGGGCAAGCGGGGCTTTTCACAGATACGCAGTATTTT
CDR3aa: CASSQGQAGLFTDTQYF

abundance: -
j_gene: TRBJ1-5
v_gene: TRBV19
d_gene: -
CDR3nt: TGTGCCAGTAGTAGAGGCATCAATCAGCCCCAGCATTTT
CDR3aa: CASSRGINQPQHF

abundance: once
j_gene: TRBJ2-1
v_gene: TRBV7-3
d_gene: TRBD2
CDR3nt: TGTGCCAGCAGCTCCTTGCTGGGGCTAGCGGGGTCCAATGAGCAGTTCTTC
CDR3aa: CASSSLLGLAGSNEQFF

abundance: -
j_gene: TRBJ2-7
v_gene: TRBV2
d_gene: -
CDR3nt: TGTGCCAGCACGGACTTCCTGAGCTCCTACGAGCAGTACTTC
CDR3aa: CASTDFLSSYEQYF

abundance: once
j_gene: TRBJ1-6
v_gene: TRBV4-1
d_gene: -
CDR3nt: TGCGCCAGCAGCCAAGATCCCCAGGGGCGGTTTAATTCACCCCTCCACTTT
CDR3aa: CASSQDPQGRFNSPLHF

abundance: few
j_gene: TRBJ1-1
v_gene: TRBV9
d_gene: -
CDR3nt: TGTGCCAGCAGCGCGGGACAAGGGTACACTGAAGCTTTCTTT
CDR3aa: CASSAGQGYTEAFF

abundance: -
j_gene: TRBJ2-3
v_gene: TRBV11-3
d_gene: TRBD2
CDR3nt: TGTGCCAGCAGCTCCCGACTAGCGGGGCGCACAGATACGCAGTATTTT
CDR3aa: CASSSRLAGRTDTQYF

abundance: -
j_gene: TRBJ1-2
v_gene: TRBV6-5
d_gene: -
CDR3nt: TGTGCCAGCAGTTACGAGGGAGGCTACACCTTC
CDR3aa: CASSYEGGYTF

abundance: -
j_gene: TRBJ1-4
v_gene: TRBV2
d_gene: -
CDR3nt: TGTGCCAGCAGGAAATATGCGACAGGTTCAATCGAAAAACTGTTTTTT
CDR3aa: CASRKYATGSIEKLFF

abundance: -
j_gene: TRBJ1-4
v_gene: TRBV4-1
d_gene: -
CDR3nt: TGCGCCAGCAGCCAGCCACTCACCGGGCGGGAAAATGAAAAACTGTTTTTT
CDR3aa: CASSQPLTGRENEKLFF

abundance: -
j_gene: TRBJ2-1
v_gene: TRBV5-4
d_gene: TRBD1
CDR3nt: TGTGCCAGCAGCTCCCCCCAGGGGGACGATGAGCAGTTCTTC
CDR3aa: CASSSPQGDDEQFF

abundance: -
j_gene: TRBJ2-3
v_gene: TRBV6-5
d_gene: TRBD2
CDR3nt: TGTGCCAGCAGTGCCGAGCGGGGGGGCTTAGATACGCAGTATTTT
CDR3aa: CASSAERGGLDTQYF

abundance: -
j_gene: TRBJ2-7
v_gene: TRBV7-9
d_gene: TRBD1
CDR3nt: TGTGCCAGCAGCTTTGGGACAGGCTACGAGCAGTACTTC
CDR3aa: CASSFGTGYEQYF

abundance: -
j_gene: TRBJ2-7
v_gene: TRBV6-5
d_gene: TRBD1
CDR3nt: TGTGCCAGCAGATATAGGACAGGGTACGACGAGCAGTACTTC
CDR3aa: CASRYRTGYDEQYF

abundance: -
j_gene: TRBJ2-5
v_gene: TRBV2
d_gene: TRBD2
CDR3nt: TGTGCCAGCAGGGAGACTAGCGGGGGGGAGACCCAGTACTTC
CDR3aa: CASRETSGGETQYF

abundance: -
j_gene: TRBJ1-4
v_gene: TRBV12-2
d_gene: -
CDR3nt: TGTGCAAGTCGCCCGGAACAGGGCGCAACTAATGAAAAACTGTTTTTT
CDR3aa: CASRPEQGATNEKLFF

abundance: -
j_gene: TRBJ2-6
v_gene: TRBV25-1
d_gene: TRBD2
CDR3nt: TGTGCCAGCAGTCCAATGGGGCAGGGAGGGGCTGGGGCCAACGTCCTGACTTTC
CDR3aa: CASSPMGQGGAGANVLTF